One and the same sample provided the 20 T cell receptor beta chains below, sequenced in a study of blood T cell repertoires in COVID-19. Profiled with immunoSEQ multiplex PCR; TCRdb holds only in-frame clones, not every one. The data contain about 40,000 clones, about three quarters of them singletons. Sequencing was carried out using peripheral blood. The receptors were gathered from a woman in her 70s with acute or convalescent COVID-19.

This chain joins TRBV5-1 and TRBJ2-1; 8 nucleotides line up with TRBD2. Losses at the gene ends were 2 bases for V and 0 bases for J; bases not matched to a gene: 4. The CDR3 contains 16 residues. CDR1 and CDR2 (germline): SGHRS, YFSETQ. The CDR3 DNA reads TGCGCCAGCAGCTTATTCAGCGGGAGCTCCTACAATGAGCAGTTCTTC. Amino acids: CASSLFSGSSYNEQFF.

This clone appeared a single time. In DNA form, the CDR3 reads TGCGCCAGCAGCGTAGGACTAGCGGGGGGCTCAGAGACCCAGTACTTC. This translates into CASSVGLAGGSETQYF. V is TRBV5-1 and J is TRBJ2-5; the match to TRBD2 covers 14 bases. The length of the CDR3 is 16 residues. V trimming: 4 bases; J trimming: 4 bases; junction bases outside the gene matches: 6. The germline gives CDR1 SGHRS, CDR2 YFSETQ.

The chain uses TRBV6-2 or TRBV6-3 and TRBJ2-5; TRBD1 might be the D (6 bases). The CDR3 extends over 15 amino acids. The germline V gene has CDR1 MNHEY and CDR2 SVGEGT. Between the trimmed V and J ends, which lost 5 bases and 7 bases, there was a span of 20 bases. The CDR3 bases are TGTGCCAGCAGTGCCACGGGGTGGGGGCTTGGGACCCAGTACTTC. Translation gives CASSATGWGLGTQYF.

With regard to this clone: The germline gene is not matched at one end of the junction; a read error may be the cause. The rearrangement links TRBV7-7 to TRBJ2-1, with D possibly TRBD2 on 6 matching bases. CDR1 and CDR2 (germline): SSHAT, FNYEAQ (reference sequence). The CDR3 totals 14 residues. Written as DNA, the CDR3 is TGTGCTAGCAGCTCGGGGGACCTCTACAATGAGCAGTTCTTC. Translated, it gives CASSSGDLYNEQFF.

The chain joins TRBV6-6 to TRBJ2-1; 7 positions agree with TRBD2. The CDR3 sequence is 15 residues long. Germline V gives CDR1 MNHNY, CDR2 SVGAGI (reference sequence). The trim removed 5 bases at V and 4 bases at J, leaving 8 bases unmatched. DNA for the CDR3: TGTGCCAGCAGTGGGAACGGGGGGAATTACAATGAGCAGTTCTTC. Translating it yields CASSGNGGNYNEQFF.

This chain joins TRBV18 and TRBJ1-4, with 10 nucleotides matching TRBD1. Germline V lookup: CDR1 KGHSH, CDR2 LQKENI. Losses at the gene ends were 3 bases for V and 7 bases for J; bases not matched to a gene: 11. CDR3 size: 17 residues. The CDR3 sequence: CASSPGTGAVDGEKLFF. The CDR3 bases are TGTGCCAGCTCACCTGGGACAGGGGCGGTAGACGGTGAAAAACTGTTTTTT.

This clone was counted only a few times. This rearrangement joins TRBV7-8 to TRBJ1-5; 7 bases agree with TRBD1. Germline CDR1 reads SGHVS; CDR2 reads FQNEAQ. The V and J ends lost 4 bases and 0 bases, in that order; junction bases with no gene match: 9. The CDR3 contains 17 residues. The CDR3 DNA sequence: TGTGCCAGCAGCTCATCTTTACAGGGGATTAGCAATCAGCCCCAGCATTTT. Amino acids: CASSSSLQGISNQPQHF.

This chain connects TRBV5-1 to TRBJ2-1; no firm D call. The CDR3 length is 12 residues. Germline assignment: CDR1 SGHRS and CDR2 YFSETQ. V was shortened by 0 bases and J by 9 bases, with 7 bases between the two germline ends. The CDR3 loop is CASSLGPGEQFF. CDR3 nucleotides: TGCGCCAGCAGCTTGGGGCCGGGTGAGCAGTTCTTC.

The rearrangement links TRBV5-1 to TRBJ2-7; 11 positions agree with TRBD2. V shed 6 bases, J shed 2 bases, and the junction held 1 base outside the gene matches. In germline, CDR1 is SGHRS, CDR2 YFSETQ. The CDR3 covers 13 residues. This CDR3 is CASKLAGAYEQYF. The CDR3 DNA sequence: TGCGCCAGCAAACTAGCGGGAGCCTACGAGCAGTACTTC.

The chain has TRBV5-6 and TRBJ2-7; no reliable D call. This CDR3 comprises 13 residues. CDR1 is SGHDT and CDR2 is YYEEEE in the germline V gene. Trimming shortened V by 0 bases and J by 2 bases, and 6 bases separated the two germline ends. The CDR3 nucleotides are TGTGCCAGCAGCTTGGTCGCAGCCTACGAGCAGTACTTC. Its translation: CASSLVAAYEQYF.

The CDR3 is CASSQVLGTNSGYTF. The CDR3 DNA reads as TGTGCCAGCAGCCAAGTTCTAGGGACAAATTCTGGCTACACCTTC. This chain connects TRBV4-2 to TRBJ1-2, with D maybe TRBD1 (6 bases). CDR3 length: 15 residues. Germline CDR1 is LGHNA and CDR2 is YNFKEQ. Deletions cut 1 base from V and 7 bases from J, with 16 bases between.

The rearrangement joins TRBV11-1 to TRBJ2-3; possible D gene TRBD2, 5 bases. Germline CDR1 reads SGHAT; CDR2 reads FQDESV (reference sequence). The CDR3 has 15 residues. V was trimmed by 5 bases and J by 6 bases, leaving 18 bases between them. This CDR3 is CASSRRGPAEDTQYF. In nucleotides, the CDR3 is TGTGCCAGCAGCCGTCGCGGCCCAGCGGAGGATACGCAGTATTTT.

This rearrangement joins TRBV6-2 or TRBV6-3 to TRBJ2-7; a possible D gene is TRBD2 (6 bases). This CDR3 has 19 residues. Deletions cut 6 bases from V and 7 bases from J, with 34 bases between. Germline V lookup: CDR1 MNHEY, CDR2 SVGEGT. The CDR3 spells CASSTPTPGRGERASEQYF. Written as DNA, the CDR3 is TGTGCCAGCAGCACTCCCACCCCCGGTCGGGGTGAGCGGGCGAGTGAGCAGTACTTC.

The chain has TRBV7-9 and TRBJ1-2; no clear D gene. The V gene lost 3 bases and the J gene lost 4 bases, with 6 bases spanning the gap. The germline V gene encodes CDR1 SEHNR and CDR2 FQNEAQ (reference sequence). The CDR3 consists of 12 residues. CDR3 nucleotides: TGTGCCAGCAGCTTTGACATCTATGGCTACACCTTC. It yields the protein CASSFDIYGYTF.

The chain joins TRBV6-2 or TRBV6-3 to TRBJ2-7; 9 bases align to TRBD1. Germline V gene data show CDR1 as MNHEY and CDR2 as SVGEGT. V lost 0 bases and J lost 3; bases outside the gene matches: 6. The CDR3 is 16 amino acids. The DNA of the CDR3 is TGTGCCAGCAGTTACTCGGGACAGGGCGGTCGCTACGAGCAGTACTTC. The encoded protein is CASSYSGQGGRYEQYF.

This clone occurred a few times. This chain connects TRBV29-1 to TRBJ1-1, with TRBD1 matching 8 bases. CDR3 length: 15 amino acids. CDR1 and CDR2 from the germline V gene are SQVTM and ANQGSEA. V shed 5 bases, J shed 5 bases, and the junction held 13 bases outside the gene matches. The CDR3 reads CSVQGAETVWTEAFF. CDR3 coding DNA: TGCAGCGTTCAGGGGGCTGAAACAGTTTGGACTGAAGCTTTCTTT.

V usage is TRBV5-1 and J usage is TRBJ2-1; D possibly corresponds to TRBD2 (6 bases). Deletions cut 4 bases from V and 6 bases from J, with 20 bases between. Germline CDR1 SGHRS, CDR2 YFSETQ. The CDR3 is made up of 16 amino acids. The DNA of the CDR3 is TGCGCCAGCAGCGGAACCGCGGGACTGGCGCTCAATGAGCAGTTCTTC. This gives the protein CASSGTAGLALNEQFF.

The CDR3 DNA is TGTGCCAGCAGTGAACAGGCGGACTCCCTTGGCTACACCTTC. Translating it yields CASSEQADSLGYTF. This chain uses TRBV6-1 with TRBJ1-2; no definite D call. V was trimmed by 2 bases and J by 7 bases, leaving 14 bases between them. This CDR3 is built from 14 residues. Germline V gene lookup returns CDR1 MNHNS and CDR2 SASEGT.

V and J are TRBV7-3 and TRBJ2-7, with 10 bases lining up with TRBD2. The V gene's germline CDR1 is SGHTA and CDR2 FQGTGA. This CDR3 comprises 15 residues. The V segment lost 6 bases and the J segment 2 bases; nucleotides outside the gene matches: 7. In DNA form, the CDR3 reads TGTGCCAGCAGGTTTTCAGCGGGAGGGCCCTACGAGCAGTACTTC. It codes for CASRFSAGGPYEQYF.

The chain links TRBV14 to TRBJ2-7, with D possibly matching TRBD2 (5 bases). Germline V gene sequence: CDR1 SGHDN, CDR2 FVKESK. V lost 1 base and J 3 bases, leaving 16 bases between the germline ends. This CDR3 spans 16 amino acids. This CDR3 reads CASSQALKGLGYEQYF. CDR3 DNA sequence: TGTGCCAGCAGCCAAGCCCTAAAAGGACTCGGCTACGAGCAGTACTTC.